This TCR beta chain stems from a study of cytomegalovirus exposure and HLA in healthy donors. Study results and caveats: In the 130 or so validation repertoires, a later analysis found that first-cohort TCR clusters tended to co-occur.

Only in-frame clones appear in the TCRdb table, and some are missing; sequencing was by immunoSEQ multiplex PCR. Among roughly 300,000 clones listed, around 87% were seen once. Concerning this clone itself: Its specificity is not known.

V lost 2 bases to trimming and J lost 6 bases, with 12 bases between them. Germline V gene data show CDR1 as MNHEY and CDR2 as SMNVEV (reference sequence). The CDR3 extends over 14 amino acids. V gene TRBV27 combines with J gene TRBJ2-3; D tentatively fits TRBD1 or TRBD2 (6 bases each). Sample: PBMCs. This TCR was recovered from a woman younger than 45 in good health and CMV-seropositive. CDR3 sequence: CASSLVGGLDTQYF. In DNA form, the CDR3 reads TGTGCCAGCAGTTTAGTTGGGGGGCTGGATACGCAGTATTTT.